Reported below is one T cell receptor beta chain. These data originate in a study of metastatic and nonmetastatic thyroid tumors. TCRdb recomputed clones from the PCR reads via MiXCR. The sample consists of fewer than 70,000 clones, just under 30% of them appearing once. V shed 5 bases and J 7 bases; nucleotides not matched to a gene: 8. CDR1 SGHTA and CDR2 FQGNSA come from the germline V gene. The CDR3 length is 15 residues. All patients were treatment-naive before thyroid surgery. Sequences were obtained from blood. The origin of this receptor is a female donor with papillary thyroid cancer or a benign thyroid nodule (not recorded which). Some clones in this sample may be carry-over from other donors' samples. The chain recombines TRBV7-2 with TRBJ1-6, with TRBD1 matching 7 bases. The CDR3 sequence: CASSPRQGKNSPLHF. The CDR3 nucleotides read TGTGCCAGCAGCCCACGACAGGGAAAGAATTCACCCCTCCACTTT.